This is a list of T cell receptor beta chains from one sample in a study of T-cell reconstitution after alpha-beta-depleted transplantation in children. One entry per CDR3 protein results from TCRdb running MiXCR on the PCR reads. The sample holds a few hundred thousand distinct CDR3 sequences, about 23% seen once. Sequenced material: PBMCs, taken before TCRalphabeta/CD19-depleted stem cell transplant. Receptor source: a girl aged 2-15 years with Fanconi anemia, due to receive a stem cell transplant. CDR3s include the opening cysteine and the closing phenylalanine or tryptophan. A D gene is named only where the DNA matches it firmly. Clone size is not always given. Where it is, it says once, few, many or a class for expanded clones.

length	size	V	D	J	CDR3	DNA
15	NA	TRBV5-1	NA	TRBJ1-2	CASSLARTQGYGYTF	TGCGCCAGCAGCTTGGCGCGGACCCAGGGCTATGGCTACACCTTC
13	many	TRBV12-3/TRBV12-4	NA	TRBJ2-7	CASSLLRVDEQYF	TGTGCCAGCAGCCTCCTCAGGGTCGACGAGCAGTACTTC
13	many	TRBV27	NA	TRBJ1-2	CASRWSRNYGYTF	TGTGCCAGCCGATGGAGCAGGAACTATGGCTACACCTTC
11	many	TRBV20-1	NA	TRBJ2-7	CSASRGDEQYF	TGCAGTGCTAGCCGTGGGGACGAGCAGTACTTC
13	few	TRBV4-2	TRBD2	TRBJ2-1	CASSLLAANEQFF	TGTGCCAGCAGCCTACTAGCGGCCAATGAGCAGTTCTTC
12	many	TRBV29-1	NA	TRBJ2-1	CSVEWGWDEQFF	TGCAGCGTTGAATGGGGGTGGGATGAGCAGTTCTTC
15	NA	TRBV5-1	TRBD1	TRBJ2-2	CASSSKTGDTGELFF	TGCGCCAGCAGCTCAAAGACAGGGGATACCGGGGAGCTGTTTTTT
14	many	TRBV6-1	NA	TRBJ2-7	CASKGGRLGYEQYF	TGTGCCAGCAAGGGGGGCAGGTTGGGCTACGAGCAGTACTTC
14	few	TRBV7-2	NA	TRBJ2-2	CASSLWGNTGELFF	TGTGCCAGCAGCTTGTGGGGGAACACCGGGGAGCTGTTTTTT
13	NA	TRBV20-1	TRBD1	TRBJ1-1	CSASMDRGTEAFF	TGCAGTGCTAGTATGGACAGGGGGACTGAAGCTTTCTTT
16	few	TRBV7-2	TRBD1	TRBJ2-2	CASSLFGDREGGELFF	TGTGCCAGCAGCTTATTTGGGGACAGGGAGGGAGGGGAGCTGTTTTTT
20	few	TRBV10-3	TRBD1	TRBJ2-1	CAISVPGTGGLAGGYNEQFF	TGTGCCATCTCAGTACCCGGGACAGGGGGCCTAGCGGGCGGGTACAATGAGCAGTTCTTC
13	many	TRBV12-3/TRBV12-4	NA	TRBJ1-6	CASSSVPISPLHF	TGTGCCAGCAGTTCCGTCCCGATATCACCCCTCCACTTT
16	many	TRBV29-1	TRBD2	TRBJ2-1	CSVEDLGGLAGDEQFF	TGCAGCGTTGAAGATCTTGGGGGACTAGCGGGAGATGAGCAGTTCTTC